One sample yielded the 18 T cell receptor beta chains listed below, sequenced in a study of chronic HIV infection and antiretroviral therapy. TCRdb re-analysed the 5' RACE reads in MiXCR, keeping a single row per CDR3 protein. The sample lists approximately 40,000 distinct CDR3 sequences, about 7.4% occurring once. The source material was peripheral blood. These receptors were taken from an adult who had HIV and had not received antiretroviral therapy, or was an uninfected healthy control (not recorded which).

This clonotype was seen only a few times. The rearrangement uses TRBV7-8 and TRBJ2-1, with 13 bases matching TRBD2. CDR3 size: 16 residues. Germline assignment: CDR1 SGHVS and CDR2 FQNEAQ. V gave up 5 bases and J gave up 8 bases; unmatched junction bases: 9. The DNA for the CDR3 is TGTGCCAGCAGCCCAAATATAGGACTAGCGGGAGATGAGCAGTTCTTC. This sequence encodes CASSPNIGLAGDEQFF.

The rearrangement links TRBV12-3 or TRBV12-4 to TRBJ1-1; D uncertain. V shed 3 bases and J shed 1 base, with 6 bases lying between them. The CDR3 spans 13 residues. This chain's CDR3 is CASSLDWNTEAFF. The DNA for the CDR3 is TGTGCCAGCAGTTTGGACTGGAACACTGAAGCTTTCTTT.

This clonotype was counted ten times or more. V gene TRBV12-3 or TRBV12-4 combines with J gene TRBJ2-3, with D unresolved. Trimming stripped 6 bases from V and 4 bases from J, with 11 bases between. There are 13 residues in the CDR3. The CDR3 loop reads CASRGIASDTQYF. The CDR3 bases are TGTGCCAGCAGGGGGATAGCCTCAGATACGCAGTATTTT.

This clonotype was observed many times. The genes are TRBV7-9 and TRBJ1-1, with D perhaps matching TRBD1 (5 bases). Trimming left V 7 bases short and J 0 bases short, with 6 bases between. The CDR3 contains 12 residues. CDR1 is SEHNR and CDR2 is FQNEAQ in the germline V gene (reference sequence). This CDR3 is CASMGLNTEAFF. DNA for the CDR3: TGTGCCAGCATGGGGCTGAACACTGAAGCTTTCTTT.

This clonotype was picked up a small number of times. V gene TRBV11-2 combines with J gene TRBJ1-1; 7 bases map to TRBD1. CDR3 length equals 14 residues. Germline assignment: CDR1 SGHAT and CDR2 FQNNGV. Unmatched junction bases numbered 10, after V lost 3 bases and J lost 9 bases. The CDR3 DNA is TGTGCCAGCAGCTTGACAGGGCGAGGTGTTAAAGCTTTCTTT. Translation gives CASSLTGRGVKAFF.

This clonotype was observed a single time. Germline is not matched at one junction end, which may reflect a read error. V is TRBV29-1 and J is TRBJ1-5, with 9 bases lining up with TRBD1. Germline-derived CDR1 and CDR2 are SQVTM and ANQGSEA. This CDR3 has 12 residues. The CDR3 DNA reads as TGCAGCGTAGGACAGGGGAATCAGCTCCAGCATTTT. Translating it yields CSVGQGNQLQHF.

Here the CDR3 reads CASSGTGGSGEQYF. The CDR3 nucleotides read TGTGCCAGCAGCGGAACAGGGGGCTCGGGGGAGCAGTACTTC. V and J are TRBV5-6 and TRBJ2-7; 9 nucleotides line up with TRBD1. The CDR3 is made up of 14 amino acids. Germline V CDR1 and CDR2: SGHDT, YYEEEE. The V and J ends lost 4 bases and 7 bases, in that order; junction bases with no gene match: 9.

In this sample, this clonotype turned up many times. The rearrangement uses TRBV7-2 and TRBJ1-6, with TRBD1 matching over 8 bases. There are 14 residues in the CDR3. CDR1 is SGHTA and CDR2 is FQGNSA in the germline V gene. Trimming removed 4 bases from V and 7 bases from J; junction bases left unmatched: 3. The CDR3 nucleotides read TGTGCCAGCAGCTGGACAGGGCTGAATTCACCCCTCCACTTT. As protein: CASSWTGLNSPLHF. Complete variable domain (other parts from reference TRBV7-2 and TRBJ1-6): GAGVSQSPSNKVTEKGKDVELRCDPISGHTALYWYRQSLGQGLEFLIYFQGNSAPDKSGLPSDRFSAERTGGSVSTLTIQRTQQEDSAVYLCASSWTGLNSPLHFGNGTRLTVT.

The gene calls are TRBV2 and TRBJ1-4, with 7 bases aligning to TRBD1. Per germline, CDR1 SNHLY and CDR2 FYNNEI. The CDR3 runs to 14 residues. Germline trimming cut 4 bases from V and 6 bases from J; bases unmatched to any gene: 5. The CDR3 sequence: CASSGQGVYEKLFF. For the CDR3, the DNA is TGTGCCAGCAGTGGACAGGGCGTTTATGAAAAACTGTTTTTT. Based on the CDR3 plus reference TRBV2 and TRBJ1-4, the full variable domain is EPEVTQTPSHQVTQMGQEVILRCVPISNHLYFYWYRQILGQKVEFLVSFYNNEISEKSEIFDDQFSVERPDGSNFTLKIRSTKLEDSAMYFCASSGQGVYEKLFFGSGTQLSVL.

V is TRBV24-1 and J is TRBJ2-2, with a tentative D call TRBD1 (6 bases). The germline V and J ends were trimmed by 4 bases and 1 base, with 9 bases remaining between them. The CDR3 consists of 15 residues. Germline CDR1 is KGHDR and CDR2 is SFDVKD. Here the CDR3 DNA reads TGTGCCACCAGTGACTGGACAGAGAACACCGGGGAGCTGTTTTTT. The encoded protein is CATSDWTENTGELFF.

This clonotype was recorded at least ten times. For the CDR3, the DNA is TGCGCCAGCAGCCAAGCCTTACAGGGGGTTAGTGAGCAGTTCTTC. It encodes CASSQALQGVSEQFF. V gene TRBV4-3 combines with J gene TRBJ2-1, with 8 bases fitting TRBD1. This CDR3 spans 15 amino acids. V lost 1 base and J lost 9; bases outside the gene matches: 8. Germline V gene lookup returns CDR1 LGHNA and CDR2 YSLEER.

This clonotype showed up many times. J is TRBJ2-7 and V is TRBV5-1; TRBD2 aligns across 11 bases. The germline V gene encodes CDR1 SGHRS and CDR2 YFSETQ. The CDR3 totals 14 residues. Trimming took 3 bases from V and 2 from J; bases not matched to a gene: 1. CDR3 in DNA: TGCGCCAGCAGCTCTAGCGGGAGGACCTACGAGCAGTACTTC. This codes for CASSSSGRTYEQYF.

In its sample, this clonotype was seen many times. V usage is TRBV27 and J usage is TRBJ1-2; D is perhaps TRBD1 (5 bases). This CDR3 comprises 13 residues. Trimming pared 6 bases from V and 2 bases from J, leaving 10 bases between. Germline V gene lookup returns CDR1 MNHEY and CDR2 SMNVEV (reference sequence). This CDR3 reads CASSLGPNYGYTF. The CDR3 coding sequence is TGTGCCAGCAGCCTGGGACCGAACTATGGCTACACCTTC.

The chain uses TRBV5-1 and TRBJ2-7; 10 bases agree with TRBD2. After removal of 0 bases from V and 1 base from J, the junction contained 1 base not matched to a gene. The CDR3 is 15 amino acids. CDR1 is SGHRS, CDR2 YFSETQ, per germline. DNA of the CDR3: TGCGCCAGCAGCTTGGGGACTAGCGGATCCTACGAGCAGTACTTC. This codes for CASSLGTSGSYEQYF.

Many counts were recorded for this clonotype. The genes are TRBV23-1 and TRBJ2-7, with 8 bases lining up with TRBD1. TRBV23-1 qualifies as an ORF whose function is uncertain. This CDR3 is built from 15 residues. V lost 7 bases, J lost 3 bases, and 11 bases stayed unmatched. The CDR3 DNA sequence: TGCGCCAGCATCGCCCGGACAGGGAAATACTACGAGCAGTACTTC. It encodes CASIARTGKYYEQYF.

This clonotype was detected a few times. The CDR3 loop reads CASTRQGSNTEAFF. CDR3 DNA sequence: TGTGCCAGCACCCGACAGGGGTCGAACACTGAAGCTTTCTTT. V is TRBV28 and J is TRBJ1-1; 8 bases agree with TRBD1. Germline V gene lookup returns CDR1 MDHEN and CDR2 SYDVKM. V was pared by 7 bases and J by 1 base, with 5 bases of the junction left unmatched. The CDR3 is 14 residues long.

This clonotype showed up just a few times. The gene calls are TRBV7-3 and TRBJ2-3; possibly TRBD2 for D (5 bases). V was clipped by 1 base and J by 5 bases, with 7 bases between them. CDR3 length: 13 residues. In germline, CDR1 is SGHTA, CDR2 FQGTGA. CDR3 in amino acids: CASSLIGVDTQYF. CDR3 coding DNA: TGTGCCAGCAGCTTAATCGGGGTAGATACGCAGTATTTT.

The chain is built from TRBV28 and TRBJ2-7; 8 bases match TRBD2. The ends lost 5 bases at V and 0 bases at J; junction bases unmatched: 9. Germline V CDR1 and CDR2: MDHEN, SYDVKM. The CDR3 is made up of 16 amino acids. The CDR3 bases are TGTGCCAGCAGTCCCTTAACTAGCGGAAGCTCCTACGAGCAGTACTTC. This encodes CASSPLTSGSSYEQYF.